The 21 T cell receptor beta chains below all came from one sample that was sequenced in a study of T cell changes during pregnancy in multiple sclerosis. Assay used: immunoSEQ multiplex PCR; TCRdb lists only in-frame clones, some missing. The repertoire has 75,000 to 95,000 clones, roughly 90% of them found once; the top ten carry 0.7% to 0.9%. The sample consisted of peripheral blood, taken in the first trimester of pregnancy. These receptor sequences come from a female donor in good health, enrolled as a control in a pregnancy study.

The gene calls are TRBV11-3 and TRBJ2-5; D not resolved. The CDR3 runs to 14 residues. The germline V and J ends were trimmed by 4 bases and 0 bases, with 9 bases remaining between them. Germline assignment: CDR1 SGHNT and CDR2 YENEEA. The CDR3 DNA sequence: TGTGCCAGCAGCTCACTTCGGGACCAAGAGACCCAGTACTTC. It translates to CASSSLRDQETQYF.

The chain has TRBV5-1 and TRBJ2-2, with TRBD1 identical over 8 bases. The CDR3 runs to 15 residues. V gave up 7 bases and J gave up 3 bases; unmatched junction bases: 8. In germline, CDR1 is SGHRS, CDR2 YFSETQ. The CDR3 loop reads CASPQGDEDTGELFF. CDR3 DNA: TGCGCCAGCCCACAGGGGGATGAGGACACCGGGGAGCTGTTTTTT.

The genes are TRBV6-5 and TRBJ2-3; 7 nucleotides align to TRBD1. J lost 4 bases, V lost 1 base, and 5 bases had no gene match. Germline CDR1 and CDR2: MNHEY and SVGAGI. The CDR3 totals 15 residues. This chain's CDR3 is CASSYYRGRSDTQYF. CDR3 coding DNA: TGTGCCAGCAGTTACTACAGGGGAAGATCAGATACGCAGTATTTT.

The V and J genes are TRBV4-2 and TRBJ2-1; 8 bases match TRBD2. Germline-derived CDR1 and CDR2 are LGHNA and YNFKEQ. This CDR3 is 16 amino acids long. V shed 0 bases and J 4 bases; nucleotides not matched to a gene: 5. The CDR3 nucleotides are TGTGCCAGCAGCCAAGACGCCGGGGGGGGGTACAATGAGCAGTTCTTC. Its protein product is CASSQDAGGGYNEQFF.

CDR3 sequence reads: CASSPTGGTGELFF. For the CDR3, the DNA is TGCGCCAGCAGCCCAACGGGAGGAACCGGGGAGCTGTTTTTT. The chain couples TRBV5-1 to TRBJ2-2; TRBD2 matches 7 bases. The germline V gene encodes CDR1 SGHRS and CDR2 YFSETQ. V lost 4 bases and J lost 5; bases outside the gene matches: 5. This CDR3 has 14 amino acids. Full variable domain (outside the CDR3, taken from reference TRBV5-1 and TRBJ2-2): KAGVTQTPRYLIKTRGQQVTLSCSPISGHRSVSWYQQTPGQGLQFLFEYFSETQRNKGNFPGRFSGRQFSNSRSEMNVSTLELGDSALYLCASSPTGGTGELFFGEGSRLTVL.

The V and J genes are TRBV11-3 and TRBJ2-5, with D uncertain. The CDR3 totals 13 residues. Germline CDR1 and CDR2: SGHNT and YENEEA. Trimming shortened V by 5 bases and J by 6 bases, and 13 bases separated the two germline ends. CDR3 DNA: TGTGCCAGCAGCGAAGGTAGCTTAAAGACCCAGTACTTC. This translates into CASSEGSLKTQYF.

This clone appeared once. This rearrangement joins TRBV5-4 to TRBJ2-5; weak D call: TRBD1 (5 bases). This CDR3 has 13 residues. V was pared by 0 bases and J by 5 bases, with 8 bases between. Germline lookup yields CDR1 SGHNT and CDR2 YYREEE (reference sequence). The CDR3 nucleotides are TGTGCCAGCAGCTTGGAGGGGATCGAGACCCAGTACTTC. It is translated as CASSLEGIETQYF.

This rearrangement joins TRBV5-1 to TRBJ1-1, with no clear D. Trimming left V 1 base short and J 1 base short, with 11 bases between. CDR3 length: 15 amino acids. Germline-derived CDR1 and CDR2 are SGHRS and YFSETQ. The CDR3 DNA reads as TGCGCCAGCAGCTTGTTGCCCTCACAGAACACTGAAGCTTTCTTT. Protein: CASSLLPSQNTEAFF.

This rearrangement joins TRBV19 to TRBJ1-3, with 7 nucleotides matching TRBD1. The CDR3 has 14 amino acids. Looked up from germline, CDR1 is LNHDA and CDR2 is SQIVND (reference sequence). The V and J ends lost 5 bases and 2 bases, in that order; junction bases with no gene match: 3. The CDR3 spells CASSQRGPGNTIYF. CDR3 nucleotide sequence: TGTGCCAGTAGTCAGAGGGGGCCTGGAAACACCATATATTTT.

The V call is TRBV19, the J call TRBJ1-4, with 8 bases that match TRBD1. V dropped 3 bases and J dropped 7; count of bases not matched to a gene: 13. The CDR3 extends over 17 amino acids. The germline CDR1 and CDR2 sequences are LNHDA and SQIVND (reference sequence). The CDR3 is CASSINSRQGNVEKLFF. The CDR3 nucleotides are TGTGCCAGTAGTATTAACAGTCGACAGGGGAATGTTGAAAAACTGTTTTTT.

The J gene is TRBJ1-1, the V gene TRBV19; D unclear. Germline values: CDR1 LNHDA, CDR2 SQIVND (reference sequence). This CDR3 has 14 residues. The germline V and J ends were trimmed by 3 bases and 3 bases, with 11 bases remaining between them. The chain's CDR3 is CASSIKRQDTEAFF. Written as DNA, the CDR3 is TGTGCCAGTAGTATTAAAAGGCAGGACACTGAAGCTTTCTTT.

V gene TRBV29-1 combines with J gene TRBJ1-1, with TRBD1 matching over 9 bases. This CDR3 region has 15 residues. Germline lookup yields CDR1 SQVTM and CDR2 ANQGSEA. Unmatched junction bases numbered 9, after V lost 6 bases and J lost 1 base. The CDR3 loop reads CSVFERGQGNTEAFF. In DNA, the CDR3 is TGCAGCGTCTTCGAACGGGGACAGGGGAACACTGAAGCTTTCTTT.

The chain combines TRBV10-2 with TRBJ1-4; 9 bases line up with TRBD1. The ends lost 6 bases at V and 8 bases at J; junction bases unmatched: 10. The CDR3 spans 15 residues. Germline V gives CDR1 WSHSY, CDR2 SAAADI. CDR3 sequence reads: CASRPGQGTWEKLFF. The CDR3 DNA reads TGCGCCAGCAGACCCGGACAGGGGACCTGGGAAAAACTGTTTTTT.

The DNA for the CDR3 is TGTGCCAGCAGCCAAGCACTAGCGGGGAACTACGAGCAGTACTTC. As protein: CASSQALAGNYEQYF. This chain connects TRBV14 to TRBJ2-7; 10 bases are shared with TRBD2. V was pared by 1 base and J by 3 bases, with 3 bases of the junction left unmatched. The CDR3 has 15 residues. Germline CDR1 and CDR2: SGHDN and FVKESK.

The chain is built from TRBV28 and TRBJ2-7; 9 bases are a match to TRBD1. Losses at the gene ends were 3 bases for V and 5 bases for J; bases not matched to a gene: 11. The CDR3 runs 16 residues. Germline lookup yields CDR1 MDHEN and CDR2 SYDVKM. DNA for the CDR3: TGTGCCAGCAGTTTCCATCAGGGACAGGGAGGGAACGAGCAGTACTTC. Translation: CASSFHQGQGGNEQYF.

J is TRBJ2-1 and V is TRBV5-4; 14 positions agree with TRBD2. CDR1 and CDR2 (germline): SGHNT, YYREEE (reference sequence). Trimming at V came to 9 bases and at J to 8 bases, leaving 19 bases not matched to a gene. The CDR3 runs 18 residues. CDR3 amino acids: CATTRGGTSGSPRHEQFF. DNA for the CDR3: TGTGCCACCACGCGGGGTGGGACTAGCGGGAGCCCGAGGCATGAGCAGTTCTTC.

The chain carries TRBV10-3 and TRBJ2-7, with 9 positions matching TRBD1. CDR3 size: 15 residues. With 2 bases clipped from V and 2 bases from J, the junction kept 4 bases outside the gene matches. From germline, CDR1 is ENHRY and CDR2 SYGVKD. The CDR3 DNA follows: TGTGCCATCAGTGAGGGACAGGGGCCCACCTACGAGCAGTACTTC. The encoded protein is CAISEGQGPTYEQYF.

Only a few counts were recorded for this clone. The V gene is TRBV6-5, the J gene TRBJ1-5; no clear D gene. The length of the CDR3 is 13 residues. The V gene lost 5 bases and the J gene lost 4 bases, with 9 bases spanning the gap. The germline CDR1 and CDR2 sequences are MNHEY and SVGAGI. CDR3 DNA: TGTGCCAGCAGTACCCAGAGGAATCAGCCCCAGCATTTT. Translating it yields CASSTQRNQPQHF.

The chain couples TRBV6-1 to TRBJ2-7, with 9 positions matching TRBD1. With 7 bases clipped from V and 4 bases from J, the junction kept 11 bases outside the gene matches. The CDR3 sequence is 15 residues long. The germline gives CDR1 MNHNS, CDR2 SASEGT. DNA of the CDR3: TGTGCCAGCATCACCCCGACAGGGGGGACTTACGAGCAGTACTTC. Translating gives CASITPTGGTYEQYF.

In this sample, this clone turned up a few times. The gene calls are TRBV7-6 and TRBJ2-1; TRBD1 is a possible D gene (6 bases). V lost 1 base and J 4 bases, leaving 8 bases between the germline ends. Per the germline V gene, CDR1 is SGHVS and CDR2 is FNYEAQ. CDR3 length: 14 residues. The CDR3 sequence: CASSLGGPYNEQFF. DNA of the CDR3: TGTGCCAGCAGCTTAGGGGGGCCTTACAATGAGCAGTTCTTC.

This chain links TRBV5-5 with TRBJ2-7; the match to TRBD1 covers 9 bases. CDR3 length: 19 amino acids. CDR1 SGHKS and CDR2 YYEKEE come from the germline V gene (reference sequence). Trimming took 4 bases from V and 2 from J; bases not matched to a gene: 19. DNA of the CDR3: TGTGCCAGCAGCCTAGTTCGGACAGGGGTAGGCCTCACCCCCTACGAGCAGTACTTC. This translates into CASSLVRTGVGLTPYEQYF.